This T cell receptor (beta chain) is from a study of beta chain features in type 1 diabetes. The wider study: About 110,000,000 sorted cells were examined across all samples.

Germline CDR1 and CDR2: SGHNT and YYREEE (reference sequence). Trimming pared 0 bases from V and 3 bases from J, leaving 10 bases between. The CDR3 extends over 15 amino acids. Study-wide findings and caveats: People with Type 1 diabetes carried modestly yet significantly shorter TCRB CDR3s in all four CD4+ subsets.

About this clone: Its antigen is unidentified.

The sequenced template was cDNA made from the entire isolated RNA. Some clones are missing from TCRdb's copy, which holds only in-frame ones; the method was immunoSEQ multiplex PCR. The sample shows about 70,000 clones, almost 50% of them seen only once. Specimen: central memory CD4+ T cells from blood. The receptor comes from a man aged 25 to 40 with type 1 diabetes. The chain links TRBV5-4 to TRBJ2-1; D may be TRBD1 (5 bases). The CDR3 reads CASSLGTTNYNEQFF. In DNA form, the CDR3 reads TGTGCCAGCAGCTTGGGGACAACTAACTACAATGAGCAGTTCTTC.